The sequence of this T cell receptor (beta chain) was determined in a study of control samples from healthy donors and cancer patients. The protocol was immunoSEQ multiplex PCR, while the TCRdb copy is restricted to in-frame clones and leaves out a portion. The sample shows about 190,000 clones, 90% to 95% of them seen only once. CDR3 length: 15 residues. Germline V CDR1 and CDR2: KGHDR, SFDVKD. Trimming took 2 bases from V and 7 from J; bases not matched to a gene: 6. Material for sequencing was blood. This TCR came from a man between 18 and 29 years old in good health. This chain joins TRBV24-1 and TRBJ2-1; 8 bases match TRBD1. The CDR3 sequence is CATSDSSTGGNEQFF. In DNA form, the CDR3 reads TGTGCCACCAGTGATTCCTCTACAGGGGGGAATGAGCAGTTCTTC.